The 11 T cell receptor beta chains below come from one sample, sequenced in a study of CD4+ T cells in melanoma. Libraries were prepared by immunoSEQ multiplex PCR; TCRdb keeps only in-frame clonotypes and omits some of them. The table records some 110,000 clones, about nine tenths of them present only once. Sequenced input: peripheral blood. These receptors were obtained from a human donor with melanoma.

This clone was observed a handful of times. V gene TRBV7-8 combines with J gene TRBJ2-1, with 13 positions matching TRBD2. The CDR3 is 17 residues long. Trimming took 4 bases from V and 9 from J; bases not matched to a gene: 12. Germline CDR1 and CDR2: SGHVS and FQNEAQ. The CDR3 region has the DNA TGTGCCAGCAGCTCCATAGGGGAACTAGCGGGAGGGCGTGAGCAGTTCTTC. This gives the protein CASSSIGELAGGREQFF.

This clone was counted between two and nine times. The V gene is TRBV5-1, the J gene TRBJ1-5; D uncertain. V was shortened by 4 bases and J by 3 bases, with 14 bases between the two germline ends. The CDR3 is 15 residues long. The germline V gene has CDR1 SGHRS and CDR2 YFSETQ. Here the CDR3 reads CASSLGPVINQPQHF. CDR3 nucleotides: TGCGCCAGCAGCCTCGGGCCAGTAATCAATCAGCCCCAGCATTTT.

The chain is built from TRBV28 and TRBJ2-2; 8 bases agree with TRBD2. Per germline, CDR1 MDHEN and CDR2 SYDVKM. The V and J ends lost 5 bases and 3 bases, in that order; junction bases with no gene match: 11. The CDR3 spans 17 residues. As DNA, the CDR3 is TGTGCCAGCAGTCCCCCCCGGGGGGGCATGTACACCGGGGAGCTGTTTTTT. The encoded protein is CASSPPRGGMYTGELFF.

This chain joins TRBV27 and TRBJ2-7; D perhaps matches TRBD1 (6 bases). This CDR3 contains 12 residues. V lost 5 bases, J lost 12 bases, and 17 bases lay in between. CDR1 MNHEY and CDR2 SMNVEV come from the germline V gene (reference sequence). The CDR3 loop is CASSPQFGQWYF. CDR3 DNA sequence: TGTGCCAGCAGTCCACAATTTGGACAGTGGTACTTC.

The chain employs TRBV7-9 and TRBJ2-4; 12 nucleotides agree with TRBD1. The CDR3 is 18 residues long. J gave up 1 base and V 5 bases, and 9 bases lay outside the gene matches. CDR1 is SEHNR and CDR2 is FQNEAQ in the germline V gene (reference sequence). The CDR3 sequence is CASSPGTGGRSAKNIQYF. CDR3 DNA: TGTGCCAGCAGCCCCGGGACAGGGGGCAGATCGGCCAAAAACATTCAGTACTTC.

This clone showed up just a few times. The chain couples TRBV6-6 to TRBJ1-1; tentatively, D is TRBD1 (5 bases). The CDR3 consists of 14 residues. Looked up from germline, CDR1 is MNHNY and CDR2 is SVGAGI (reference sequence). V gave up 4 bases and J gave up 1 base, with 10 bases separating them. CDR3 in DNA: TGTGCCAGCAGTTGGGGACTCAAGAACACTGAAGCTTTCTTT. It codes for CASSWGLKNTEAFF.

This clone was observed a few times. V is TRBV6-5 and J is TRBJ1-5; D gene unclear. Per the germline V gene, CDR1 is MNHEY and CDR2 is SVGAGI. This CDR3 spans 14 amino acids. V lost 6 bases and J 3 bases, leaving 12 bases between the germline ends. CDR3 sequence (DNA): TGTGCCAGCAGGGCAGGTTCCGACAATCAGCCCCAGCATTTT. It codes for CASRAGSDNQPQHF.

The CDR3 DNA reads TGTGCCAGCAGCCTCGGGACGAATGGAAACACCATATATTTT. This encodes CASSLGTNGNTIYF. V is TRBV28 and J is TRBJ1-3; D is possibly TRBD1 (5 bases). V lost 6 bases, J lost 3 bases, and 12 bases lay in between. Germline V CDR1 and CDR2: MDHEN, SYDVKM. This CDR3 has 14 amino acids.

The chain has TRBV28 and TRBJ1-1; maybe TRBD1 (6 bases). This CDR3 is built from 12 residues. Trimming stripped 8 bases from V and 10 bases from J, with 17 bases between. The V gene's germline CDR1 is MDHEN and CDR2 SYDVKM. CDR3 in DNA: TGTGCCAGCCTCCAACAGGGCTTGGGAGCTTTCTTT. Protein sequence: CASLQQGLGAFF.

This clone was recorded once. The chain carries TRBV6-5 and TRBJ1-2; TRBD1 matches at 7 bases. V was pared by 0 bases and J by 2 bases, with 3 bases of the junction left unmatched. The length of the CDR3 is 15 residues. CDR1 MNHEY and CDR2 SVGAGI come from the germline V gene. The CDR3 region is CASSYSGTENYGYTF. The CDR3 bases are TGTGCCAGCAGTTACTCAGGGACAGAGAACTATGGCTACACCTTC.

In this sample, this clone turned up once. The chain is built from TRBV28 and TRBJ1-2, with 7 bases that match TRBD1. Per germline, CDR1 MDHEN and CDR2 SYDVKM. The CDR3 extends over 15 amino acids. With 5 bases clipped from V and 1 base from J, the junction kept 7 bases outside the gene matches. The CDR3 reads CASSPTGTVNYGYTF. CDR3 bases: TGTGCCAGCAGTCCGACGGGGACAGTTAACTATGGCTACACCTTC.